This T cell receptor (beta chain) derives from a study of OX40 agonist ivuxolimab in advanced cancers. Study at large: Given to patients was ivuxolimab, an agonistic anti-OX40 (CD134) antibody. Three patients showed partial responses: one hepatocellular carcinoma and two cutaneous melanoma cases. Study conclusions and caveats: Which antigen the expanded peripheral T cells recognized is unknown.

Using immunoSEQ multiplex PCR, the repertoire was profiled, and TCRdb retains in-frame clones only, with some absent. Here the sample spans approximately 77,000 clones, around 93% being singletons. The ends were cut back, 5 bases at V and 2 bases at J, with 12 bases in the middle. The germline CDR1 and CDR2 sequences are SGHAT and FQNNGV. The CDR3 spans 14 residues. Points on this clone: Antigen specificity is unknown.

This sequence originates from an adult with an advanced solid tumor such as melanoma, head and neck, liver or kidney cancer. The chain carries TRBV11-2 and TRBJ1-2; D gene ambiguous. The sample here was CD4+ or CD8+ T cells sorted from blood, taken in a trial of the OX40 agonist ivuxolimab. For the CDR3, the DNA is TGTGCCAGCAGCGCGCGACCGGGAAACTATGGCTACACCTTC. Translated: CASSARPGNYGYTF.